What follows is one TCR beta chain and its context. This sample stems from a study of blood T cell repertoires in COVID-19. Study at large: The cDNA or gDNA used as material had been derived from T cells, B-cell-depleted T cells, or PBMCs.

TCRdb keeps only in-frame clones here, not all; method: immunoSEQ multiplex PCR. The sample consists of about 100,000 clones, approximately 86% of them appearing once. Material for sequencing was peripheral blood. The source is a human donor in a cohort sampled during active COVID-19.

The CDR3 sequence: CASSQGAGEYYEQYF. CDR3 bases: TGTGCCAGTAGCCAGGGGGCAGGGGAATACTACGAGCAGTACTTC. The J gene is TRBJ2-7, the V gene TRBV19, with 8 bases identical to TRBD1. V trimming: 6 bases; J trimming: 3 bases; junction bases outside the gene matches: 10. This CDR3 comprises 15 residues. The V gene's germline CDR1 is LNHDA and CDR2 SQIVND (reference sequence).